The TCR beta chain described here comes from a study of OX40 agonist ivuxolimab in advanced cancers. Study background: The study treated patients with ivuxolimab, an agonistic anti-OX40 (CD134) antibody.

With V trimmed by 2 bases and J by 3 bases, 10 bases remained unmatched. This CDR3 is built from 18 residues. CDR1 and CDR2 (germline): MDHEN, SYDVKM. Clones were sequenced by immunoSEQ multiplex PCR, and TCRdb holds only the in-frame ones, with some missing. This table has 81,000 or so clones, 91% appearing once. This chain joins TRBV28 and TRBJ1-4, with 9 positions matching TRBD1. This TCR was sampled from an adult with an advanced solid tumor such as melanoma, head and neck, liver or kidney cancer. The sequences come from CD4+ or CD8+ T cells sorted from blood, collected in a trial of the OX40 agonist ivuxolimab. CDR3 sequence: CASSLAGQGLESNEKLFF. The CDR3 nucleotides read TGTGCCAGCAGTTTAGCGGGACAGGGCCTTGAGTCTAATGAAAAACTGTTTTTT.